This T cell receptor (beta chain) appears in the sequencing data of a study of Graves' ophthalmopathy and Graves' hyperthyroidism. Study-level findings and limits: Forecasting of ophthalmopathy progression by the model achieved approximately 70% sensitivity and around 72% specificity.

RNA transcripts were the source from which TCR beta CDR3 regions were amplified. HTBI-primed first-round RT-PCR preceded second-round multiplex PCR. Using its own MiXCR run on the multiplex PCR reads, TCRdb lists one record per CDR3 protein. The data contain around 1.1 million distinct CDR3 sequences, about 36% of them seen just once; the ten biggest clones take up around 10%. Patients newly diagnosed with hyperthyroidism, under 2 months' duration, were aged 18 to 65, the study reports. Physicians reached a diagnosis by relying on clinical symptoms, serum thyroxine, TRAb, thyroid ultrasound and orbital computed tomography. Details on this clonotype: Its antigen is undetermined.

With 7 bases removed from V and 7 bases from J, the gap between germline ends came to 25 bases. The CDR3 runs 17 residues. Germline V gene data show CDR1 as MDHEN and CDR2 as SYDVKM. The sequenced sample consisted of peripheral blood or thyroid tissue (not recorded which). This clonotype was obtained from an adult man with Graves' hyperthyroidism. The genes are TRBV28 and TRBJ1-4; TRBD1 might be the D (6 bases). Here the CDR3 reads CASTRDTMGRKGEKLFF. As DNA, the CDR3 is TGTGCCAGCACCCGGGACACCATGGGGCGAAAGGGTGAAAAACTGTTTTTT.